What follows are 23 T cell receptor beta chains derived from one specimen sequenced in a study of blood T cell repertoires in COVID-19. Using immunoSEQ multiplex PCR, the repertoire was profiled, and TCRdb retains in-frame clones only, with some absent. The repertoire holds over 300,000 clones, with more than 70% as singletons. Material: peripheral blood. Receptor source: a woman in her forties or fifties with acute or convalescent COVID-19.

The chain links TRBV2 to TRBJ1-1; weak D call: TRBD1 (5 bases). V gave up 6 bases and J gave up 0 bases, with 14 bases separating them. This CDR3 comprises 15 residues. Germline V gene lookup returns CDR1 SNHLY and CDR2 FYNNEI. CDR3 sequence reads: CASSLERGVNTEAFF. In nucleotides, the CDR3 is TGTGCCAGCAGCCTTGAACGGGGGGTGAACACTGAAGCTTTCTTT.

The chain links TRBV6-4 to TRBJ1-2; D might be TRBD1 (6 bases). V was clipped by 6 bases and J by 4 bases, with 15 bases between them. This CDR3 has 14 amino acids. Germline V lookup: CDR1 MRHNA, CDR2 SNTAGT. The CDR3 here is CASRPGTNSYGYTF. CDR3 coding DNA: TGTGCCAGCAGGCCCGGGACAAACTCCTATGGCTACACCTTC.

This clone was recorded once. The J gene is TRBJ2-5, the V gene TRBV3-1 (or the pseudogene TRBV3-2), with D possibly being TRBD1 (5 bases). Germline-derived CDR1 and CDR2 are LGHDT and YNNKEL (reference sequence). V was cut by 3 bases and J by 3 bases, with 8 bases left in between. The CDR3 consists of 13 residues. The CDR3 protein is CASSQTVEETQYF. Written as DNA, the CDR3 is TGTGCCAGCAGCCAGACAGTCGAAGAGACCCAGTACTTC.

The chain uses TRBV19 and TRBJ1-1; D uncertain. CDR1 and CDR2 from the germline V gene are LNHDA and SQIVND (reference sequence). V gave up 6 bases and J gave up 3 bases, with 11 bases separating them. The CDR3 length is 13 residues. The CDR3 region has the DNA TGTGCCAGTAGGAGGAACGGGGACACTGAAGCTTTCTTT. Encoded protein: CASRRNGDTEAFF.

This chain connects TRBV2 to TRBJ2-4; TRBD2 aligns across 11 bases. Germline CDR1 SNHLY, CDR2 FYNNEI. V dropped 4 bases and J dropped 15; count of bases not matched to a gene: 8. The CDR3 sequence is 13 residues long. This CDR3 is CASSGQSGLAAYF. In nucleotides, the CDR3 is TGTGCCAGCAGTGGTCAGTCGGGACTAGCGGCGTACTTC.

This clone has only one observation. The gene calls are TRBV5-1 and TRBJ2-7; 10 bases line up with TRBD1. The length of the CDR3 is 16 residues. V shed 6 bases, J shed 2 bases, and the junction held 11 bases outside the gene matches. CDR1 is SGHRS and CDR2 is YFSETQ in the germline V gene. CDR3 protein: CASNNAEGTGAYEQYF. In nucleotides, the CDR3 is TGCGCCAGCAATAACGCGGAGGGGACAGGGGCCTACGAGCAGTACTTC.

This clone was counted once. This chain joins TRBV24-1 and TRBJ2-1; TRBD2 aligns across 9 bases. Germline assignment: CDR1 KGHDR and CDR2 SFDVKD. The CDR3 has 16 residues. The V segment lost 0 bases and the J segment 3 bases; nucleotides outside the gene matches: 2. The CDR3 DNA sequence: TGTGCCACCAGTGATTTGGAAGCGGGAGGCTACAATGAGCAGTTCTTC. It codes for CATSDLEAGGYNEQFF.

V and J are TRBV5-1 and TRBJ1-3; D not resolved. The CDR3 consists of 16 residues. The germline gives CDR1 SGHRS, CDR2 YFSETQ. V lost 1 base and J 0 bases, leaving 11 bases between the germline ends. CDR3 region: CASSLMPTGSGNTIYF. The CDR3, as DNA: TGCGCCAGCAGCTTGATGCCCACCGGCTCTGGAAACACCATATATTTT. Full variable domain (rest looked up from reference TRBV5-1 and TRBJ1-3): KAGVTQTPRYLIKTRGQQVTLSCSPISGHRSVSWYQQTPGQGLQFLFEYFSETQRNKGNFPGRFSGRQFSNSRSEMNVSTLELGDSALYLCASSLMPTGSGNTIYFGEGSWLTVV.

This chain connects TRBV4-3 to TRBJ1-2; D is possibly TRBD1 (5 bases). The CDR3 is made up of 14 amino acids. Germline V CDR1 and CDR2: LGHNA, YSLEER. The V and J ends lost 1 base and 0 bases respectively, with 6 bases between them. The CDR3 loop is CASSQAGTNYGYTF. DNA of the CDR3: TGCGCCAGCAGCCAAGCAGGGACTAACTATGGCTACACCTTC.

V is TRBV30 and J is TRBJ2-4, with TRBD1 identical over 10 bases. The CDR3 is 14 amino acids. Germline V gene data show CDR1 as GTSNPN and CDR2 as SVGIG (reference sequence). Trimming removed 4 bases from V and 8 bases from J; junction bases left unmatched: 8. This chain's CDR3 is CAWTKTGGLDIQYF. Written as DNA, the CDR3 is TGTGCCTGGACGAAGACAGGGGGCTTGGACATTCAGTACTTC.

This clone was found once. This chain connects TRBV7-9 to TRBJ1-5, with 11 bases that match TRBD1. Germline CDR1 reads SEHNR; CDR2 reads FQNEAQ (reference sequence). The J segment lost 3 bases and the V segment lost 4 bases, leaving 2 bases of the junction unmatched. CDR3 length: 15 residues. The CDR3 protein is CASSSGQGDNQPQHF. The CDR3 region has the DNA TGTGCCAGCAGCTCGGGACAGGGGGACAATCAGCCCCAGCATTTT. Full variable domain (missing parts from reference TRBV7-9 and TRBJ1-5): DTGVSQNPRHKITKRGQNVTFRCDPISEHNRLYWYRQTLGQGPEFLTYFQNEAQLEKSRLLSDRFSAERPKGSFSTLEIQRTEQGDSAMYLCASSSGQGDNQPQHFGDGTRLSIL.

This clone was seen a single time. The chain couples TRBV18 to TRBJ1-1; perhaps TRBD1 as D (6 bases). CDR3 length: 14 residues. Germline CDR1 is KGHSH and CDR2 is LQKENI. Deletions cut 6 bases from V and 6 bases from J, with 17 bases between. The CDR3 here is CASSTRGRKPEAFF. For the CDR3, the DNA is TGTGCCAGCTCGACCAGGGGAAGGAAACCTGAAGCTTTCTTT.

The chain uses TRBV7-9 and TRBJ1-2; D is perhaps TRBD1 (6 bases). The germline gives CDR1 SEHNR, CDR2 FQNEAQ (reference sequence). The CDR3 consists of 14 residues. Trimming took off 5 bases at V and 9 bases at J, with 19 bases between the two ends. DNA for the CDR3: TGTGCCAGCAGCCTTCCGAGGCCAGGGGACCGCTACACCTTC. This encodes CASSLPRPGDRYTF. Full variable domain (missing parts from reference TRBV7-9 and TRBJ1-2): DTGVSQNPRHKITKRGQNVTFRCDPISEHNRLYWYRQTLGQGPEFLTYFQNEAQLEKSRLLSDRFSAERPKGSFSTLEIQRTEQGDSAMYLCASSLPRPGDRYTFGSGTRLTVV.

The chain employs TRBV3-1 (or the pseudogene TRBV3-2) and TRBJ2-7, with 8 bases lining up with TRBD2. Germline V CDR1 and CDR2: LGHDT, YNNKEL (reference sequence). The CDR3 is 17 residues long. V was pared by 4 bases and J by 0 bases, with 11 bases of the junction left unmatched. The CDR3 sequence is CASSLFRGGGSSYEQYF. CDR3 nucleotides: TGTGCCAGCAGCCTCTTCCGGGGGGGAGGGTCCTCCTACGAGCAGTACTTC.

The gene calls are TRBV7-2 and TRBJ1-6; possibly TRBD1 for D (5 bases). The V gene's germline CDR1 is SGHTA and CDR2 FQGNSA. V dropped 4 bases and J dropped 6 bases, with 7 bases sitting between them. There are 13 residues in the CDR3. CDR3 residues: CASSSQANSPLHF. As DNA, the CDR3 is TGTGCCAGCAGCTCACAGGCTAATTCACCCCTCCACTTT.

The chain couples TRBV5-4 to TRBJ2-7; 7 bases are shared with TRBD1. The V gene end was trimmed by 0 bases and the J gene end by 3 bases; junction bases not matched to a gene: 3. The CDR3 extends over 14 amino acids. The germline V gene has CDR1 SGHNT and CDR2 YYREEE (reference sequence). The CDR3 protein is CASSLGQGLYEQYF. The CDR3, as DNA: TGTGCCAGCAGCTTGGGACAGGGCCTCTACGAGCAGTACTTC.

This clone showed up just once. The gene calls are TRBV6-5 and TRBJ1-1, with D perhaps TRBD1 (6 bases). The CDR3 extends over 12 amino acids. Germline values: CDR1 MNHEY, CDR2 SVGAGI. V dropped 6 bases and J dropped 5 bases, with 10 bases sitting between them. CDR3 nucleotides: TGTGCCAGCAGGACAGGATGGACTGAAGCTTTCTTT. This codes for CASRTGWTEAFF.

This clone was detected a few times. This chain links TRBV4-3 with TRBJ2-7, with TRBD2 identical over 13 bases. Per germline, CDR1 LGHNA and CDR2 YSLEER. The CDR3 extends over 15 amino acids. The V gene end was trimmed by 1 base and the J gene end by 7 bases; junction bases not matched to a gene: 4. The chain's CDR3 is CASSQGTSGRLEQYF. For the CDR3, the DNA is TGCGCCAGCAGCCAAGGGACTAGCGGGAGATTAGAGCAGTACTTC.

CDR3 region: CASSDPGTRGGNEQFF. In DNA form, the CDR3 reads TGTGCCAGCAGCGATCCGGGGACTAGGGGTGGCAATGAGCAGTTCTTC. V is TRBV28 and J is TRBJ2-1, with TRBD2 matching over 8 bases. V shed 6 bases and J 6 bases; nucleotides not matched to a gene: 13. The CDR3 is made up of 16 amino acids. From germline, CDR1 is MDHEN and CDR2 SYDVKM.

The chain combines TRBV2 with TRBJ2-7; 8 nucleotides match TRBD1. This CDR3 contains 14 residues. CDR1 is SNHLY, CDR2 FYNNEI, per germline. V shed 6 bases and J 5 bases; nucleotides not matched to a gene: 9. CDR3 DNA: TGTGCCAGCAGACCGGGACAGGCGAATCACGAGCAGTACTTC. Encoded protein: CASRPGQANHEQYF.

This chain joins TRBV29-1 and TRBJ1-5; perhaps TRBD1 as D (6 bases). CDR1 and CDR2 (germline): SQVTM, ANQGSEA. V gave up 7 bases and J gave up 0 bases, with 19 bases separating them. The CDR3 has 16 residues. CDR3 region: CSASPGGGGSNQPQHF. For the CDR3, the DNA is TGCAGCGCCTCCCCCGGGGGAGGGGGTAGCAATCAGCCCCAGCATTTT.

This clone is a singleton in its sample. The chain has TRBV28 and TRBJ2-1; perhaps TRBD1 as D (6 bases). This CDR3 is built from 15 residues. The germline CDR1 and CDR2 sequences are MDHEN and SYDVKM. Deletions cut 6 bases from V and 6 bases from J, with 18 bases between. CDR3 region: CASSTRGKGINEQFF. The CDR3 coding sequence is TGTGCCAGCAGCACCAGGGGCAAGGGAATCAATGAGCAGTTCTTC.

A single count supports this clone. V and J are TRBV7-9 and TRBJ1-4; D remains unclear. The germline V gene encodes CDR1 SEHNR and CDR2 FQNEAQ (reference sequence). This CDR3 region has 17 residues. The V gene lost 1 base and the J gene lost 2 bases, with 14 bases spanning the gap. For the CDR3, the DNA is TGTGCCAGCAGCTTAGTGCCGGGTTTAATGACTAATGAAAAACTGTTTTTT. It translates to CASSLVPGLMTNEKLFF.